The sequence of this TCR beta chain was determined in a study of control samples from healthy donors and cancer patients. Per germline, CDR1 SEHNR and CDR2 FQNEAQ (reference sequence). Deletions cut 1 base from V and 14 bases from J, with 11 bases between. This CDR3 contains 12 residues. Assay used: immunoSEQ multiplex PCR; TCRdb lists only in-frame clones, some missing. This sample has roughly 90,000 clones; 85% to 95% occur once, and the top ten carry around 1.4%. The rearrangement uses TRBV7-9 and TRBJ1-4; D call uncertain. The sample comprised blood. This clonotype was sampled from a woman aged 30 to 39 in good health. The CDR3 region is CASSLEAGRLFF. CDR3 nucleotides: TGTGCCAGCAGCTTAGAGGCCGGTAGGCTGTTTTTT.